One and the same sample provided the 24 T cell receptor beta chains below, sequenced in a study of patients and donors after allogeneic stem cell transplantation. TCRdb redid the calling of the RT-PCR reads with MiXCR, one entry per CDR3 protein. This table holds 90,000 to 130,000 distinct CDR3 sequences, roughly 35% found once. Sequencing used blood, either unsorted or a sorted T cell fraction (not recorded which). These receptors originate from a human donor who was either an allogeneic HSCT recipient or a stem cell or donor lymphocyte infusion donor (not recorded which). It is not recorded whose cells these are; they may come from a transplant donor.

This clonotype was counted between two and nine times. This chain joins TRBV20-1 and TRBJ1-6; no firm D call. The germline gives CDR1 DFQATT, CDR2 SNEGSKA (reference sequence). V lost 2 bases and J lost 7, with 12 bases in between. The length of the CDR3 is 14 residues. The CDR3 region has the DNA TGCAGTGCTAGACCCGGGGTTCTAAATTCACCCCTCCACTTT. This translates into CSARPGVLNSPLHF.

The genes are TRBV6-2 or TRBV6-3 and TRBJ2-7; 8 positions agree with TRBD2. Germline assignment: CDR1 MNHEY and CDR2 SVGEGT. Trimming at V came to 0 bases and at J to 7 bases, leaving 8 bases not matched to a gene. The CDR3 is 15 amino acids. Here the CDR3 reads CASSYSYSGSEEQYF. In DNA form, the CDR3 reads TGTGCCAGCAGTTACTCGTACAGCGGGAGTGAAGAGCAGTACTTC.

In this sample, this clonotype turned up a few times. The chain is built from TRBV4-3 and TRBJ1-5, with TRBD1 matching over 7 bases. This CDR3 contains 15 residues. The germline V gene has CDR1 LGHNA and CDR2 YSLEER. After removal of 1 base from V and 4 bases from J, the junction contained 4 bases not matched to a gene. CDR3 nucleotides: TGCGCCAGCAGCCAAGGCAGGGGGGGGAATCAGCCCCAGCATTTT. This encodes CASSQGRGGNQPQHF.

The chain recombines TRBV10-3 with TRBJ2-1; the match to TRBD2 covers 10 bases. The CDR3 spans 18 residues. Losses at the gene ends were 3 bases for V and 2 bases for J; bases not matched to a gene: 10. Germline lookup yields CDR1 ENHRY and CDR2 SYGVKD. The CDR3 nucleotides read TGTGCCATCAGTGACCAACCTAGCGGGAGTTCCCCCTACAATGAGCAGTTCTTC. The encoded protein is CAISDQPSGSSPYNEQFF.

There are many counts of this clonotype. The gene calls are TRBV6-6 and TRBJ2-5, with 7 bases identical to TRBD1. V shed 6 bases, J shed 5 bases, and the junction held 9 bases outside the gene matches. The CDR3 is 14 amino acids. Germline CDR1 MNHNY, CDR2 SVGAGI (reference sequence). The CDR3 loop is CASSPGGFGETQYF. The CDR3 DNA is TGTGCCAGCAGCCCAGGGGGTTTCGGGGAGACCCAGTACTTC.

This clonotype was seen more than once but under ten times. A junction boundary mismatches the germline segment, possibly from a read error. This rearrangement joins TRBV12-3 or TRBV12-4 to TRBJ1-1; D is perhaps TRBD1 (5 bases). CDR3 length: 12 residues. This CDR3 is CASSFYSTDSYF. In nucleotides, the CDR3 is TGTGCCAGCAGTTTTTACTCGACCGACAGCTATTTT.

The genes are TRBV3-1 and TRBJ1-3, with TRBD1 matching over 7 bases. V shed 4 bases, J shed 2 bases, and the junction held 5 bases outside the gene matches. This CDR3 comprises 15 residues. Germline V gene sequence: CDR1 LGHDT, CDR2 YNNKEL (reference sequence). The CDR3 here is CASSRQGGAGNTIYF. CDR3 DNA: TGTGCCAGCAGCCGACAGGGAGGAGCTGGAAACACCATATATTTT.

This clonotype has only a few counts. This chain links TRBV20-1 with TRBJ2-3; a weak D match, TRBD2 (6 bases). Germline CDR1 reads DFQATT; CDR2 reads SNEGSKA (reference sequence). Trimming removed 1 base at V and 6 bases at J, with 14 bases between. The CDR3 has 14 residues. Here the CDR3 reads CSARVPGGRDTQYF. The CDR3 DNA reads as TGCAGTGCTAGAGTCCCCGGGGGTAGGGATACGCAGTATTTT.

This clonotype came up a few times. Here the CDR3 reads CASRGQGGEKLFF. The DNA of the CDR3 is TGTGCCAGCAGAGGACAGGGTGGGGAAAAACTGTTTTTT. The rearrangement uses TRBV12-3 or TRBV12-4 and TRBJ1-4, with 8 bases that match TRBD1. Trimming at V came to 6 bases and at J to 8 bases, leaving 5 bases not matched to a gene. CDR3 length: 13 amino acids.

This chain connects TRBV6-5 to TRBJ1-6; 8 bases are a match to TRBD1. V lost 6 bases to trimming and J lost 1 base; unmatched junction nucleotides: 5. The CDR3 contains 16 residues. Germline CDR1 reads MNHEY; CDR2 reads SVGAGI. The CDR3 region is CASSLDRGSYNSPLHF. DNA of the CDR3: TGTGCCAGCAGCCTAGACAGGGGATCCTATAATTCACCCCTCCACTTT.

This clonotype was seen more than once but under ten times. In nucleotides, the CDR3 is TGCAGTGCTAGAGATTATGGTGACACTGAAGCTTTCTTT. Encoded protein: CSARDYGDTEAFF. The chain has TRBV20-1 and TRBJ1-1; D unresolved. This CDR3 is built from 13 residues. The V and J ends lost 0 bases and 3 bases respectively, with 8 bases between them. Per germline, CDR1 DFQATT and CDR2 SNEGSKA (reference sequence).

The gene calls are TRBV20-1 and TRBJ1-5, with TRBD1 as a possible D gene (6 bases). Trimming shortened V by 6 bases and J by 7 bases, and 16 bases separated the two germline ends. Germline V gene lookup returns CDR1 DFQATT and CDR2 SNEGSKA (reference sequence). CDR3 length equals 13 residues. For the CDR3, the DNA is TGCAGTGCGGAATCAGGGGTAAGCCAGCCCCAGCATTTT. This encodes CSAESGVSQPQHF.

The rearrangement links TRBV15 to TRBJ1-2, with D hard to call. Trimming removed 0 bases at V and 6 bases at J, with 14 bases between. This CDR3 contains 15 residues. Germline CDR1 and CDR2: LNHNV and YYDKDF (reference sequence). The CDR3 DNA sequence: TGTGCCACCAGCAGAGATCGGGCCCCAGGCAATGGCTACACCTTC. Translation gives CATSRDRAPGNGYTF.

This clonotype occurred once. The chain recombines TRBV29-1 with TRBJ2-1; 11 nucleotides agree with TRBD2. V shed 6 bases, J shed 4 bases, and the junction held 5 bases outside the gene matches. This CDR3 spans 14 amino acids. CDR1 is SQVTM and CDR2 is ANQGSEA in the germline V gene. The CDR3 here is CSVLAGGLYNEQFF. The CDR3 DNA is TGCAGCGTGTTAGCGGGAGGGCTATACAATGAGCAGTTCTTC.

This chain uses TRBV20-1 with TRBJ2-7, with 12 bases that match TRBD2. After removal of 1 base from V and 0 bases from J, the junction contained 4 bases not matched to a gene. Germline loops: CDR1 DFQATT, CDR2 SNEGSKA (reference sequence). CDR3 length: 16 amino acids. The CDR3 DNA reads TGCAGTGCTAGAGGACTAGCGGGGGCGAGCTCCTACGAGCAGTACTTC. Translating gives CSARGLAGASSYEQYF.

This chain links TRBV6-6 with TRBJ2-1, with 9 nucleotides matching TRBD2. This CDR3 has 17 residues. Unmatched junction bases numbered 5, after V lost 2 bases and J lost 0 bases. Germline CDR1 MNHNY, CDR2 SVGAGI (reference sequence). The CDR3 coding sequence is TGTGCCAGCAGTTACCCCGTTAGCGGGAGCTCCTACAATGAGCAGTTCTTC. Residues: CASSYPVSGSSYNEQFF.

The chain recombines TRBV7-2 with TRBJ1-2; no reliable D call. The CDR3 is 15 amino acids. The V end lost 6 bases, the J end lost 4 bases, and 18 bases lay between the germline ends. Germline CDR1 and CDR2: SGHTA and FQGNSA. This chain's CDR3 is CASRIKRLARYGYTF. The CDR3, as DNA: TGTGCCAGCAGAATTAAACGACTGGCGCGCTATGGCTACACCTTC. The variable domain in full, completed from reference TRBV7-2 and TRBJ1-2, reads GAGVSQSPSNKVTEKGKDVELRCDPISGHTALYWYRQSLGQGLEFLIYFQGNSAPDKSGLPSDRFSAERTGGSVSTLTIQRTQQEDSAVYLCASRIKRLARYGYTFGSGTRLTVV.

CDR3 residues: CASRRAGAFYEQYF. The CDR3 coding sequence is TGTGCCAGCCGCCGGGCGGGAGCGTTTTACGAGCAGTACTTC. This chain joins TRBV5-6 and TRBJ2-7, with 7 nucleotides matching TRBD2. Trimming at V came to 7 bases and at J to 4 bases, leaving 11 bases not matched to a gene. From germline, CDR1 is SGHDT and CDR2 YYEEEE. This CDR3 contains 14 residues. Drawing the rest from reference TRBV5-6 and TRBJ2-7, the complete variable domain is DAGVTQSPTHLIKTRGQQVTLRCSPKSGHDTVSWYQQALGQGPQFIFQYYEEEERQRGNFPDRFSGHQFPNYSSELNVNALLLGDSALYLCASRRAGAFYEQYFGPGTRLTVT.

The chain carries TRBV7-2 and TRBJ2-2; either TRBD1 or TRBD2 may fit D (5 bases each). The V and J ends lost 1 base and 0 bases respectively, with 9 bases between them. The CDR3 sequence is 16 residues long. Per germline, CDR1 SGHTA and CDR2 FQGNSA. The CDR3 region is CASSLGRGSNTGELFF. The CDR3 DNA is TGTGCCAGCAGCTTAGGCCGGGGCTCGAACACCGGGGAGCTGTTTTTT.

The DNA for the CDR3 is TGTGCCACCAGTGATTTGGAGAACACCGGGGAGCTGTTTTTT. Translation gives CATSDLENTGELFF. The V gene is TRBV24-1, the J gene TRBJ2-2, with D uncertain. The V end lost 0 bases, the J end lost 1 base, and 2 bases lay between the germline ends. CDR3 length equals 14 residues. Germline loops: CDR1 KGHDR, CDR2 SFDVKD.

The chain is built from TRBV6-2 or TRBV6-3 and TRBJ2-1; D is undetermined. This CDR3 has 11 residues. Trimming took off 6 bases at V and 10 bases at J, with 10 bases between the two ends. Germline V gene lookup returns CDR1 MNHEY and CDR2 SVGEGT. Here the CDR3 reads CASSRAKEQFF. CDR3 DNA sequence: TGTGCCAGCAGCCGAGCTAAGGAGCAGTTCTTC.

This chain connects TRBV29-1 to TRBJ2-2, with D unresolved. This CDR3 is built from 12 residues. Trimming removed 4 bases from V and 6 bases from J, with 9 bases in between. Germline V CDR1 and CDR2: SQVTM, ANQGSEA. The CDR3 is CSVGVLAGELFF. CDR3 nucleotide sequence: TGCAGCGTTGGAGTCCTGGCCGGGGAGCTGTTTTTT.

This rearrangement joins TRBV4-3 to TRBJ1-4; D may be TRBD1 (5 bases). Trimming pared 4 bases from V and 4 bases from J, leaving 16 bases between. Germline assignment: CDR1 LGHNA and CDR2 YSLEER. This CDR3 contains 16 residues. The DNA of the CDR3 is TGCGCCAGCAGCCTAGACGACGGGACCTATAATGAAAAACTGTTTTTT. The encoded protein is CASSLDDGTYNEKLFF.

This chain links TRBV7-2 with TRBJ1-1; no firm D call. The germline gives CDR1 SGHTA, CDR2 FQGNSA. The CDR3 is 13 residues long. V gave up 7 bases and J gave up 1 base, with 10 bases separating them. The CDR3 sequence is CASTPAENTEAFF. The CDR3 region has the DNA TGTGCCAGCACCCCCGCGGAGAACACTGAAGCTTTCTTT.